This T cell receptor (beta chain) was found in a study of PD-1 blockade in classical Hodgkin lymphoma. Time point given: cycle 4 day 1 (C4D1), after around six weeks of nivolumab. There was relapse after autologous stem cell transplantation in every patient, and there was variation in brentuximab vedotin exposure. Profiling relied on immunoSEQ multiplex PCR, and the TCRdb table lists in-frame clones only, not all of them. The sample has over 60,000 clones, about 90% seen once. V trimming: 1 base; J trimming: 3 bases; junction bases outside the gene matches: 6. The germline CDR1 and CDR2 sequences are LNHDA and SQIVND (reference sequence). The CDR3 contains 16 residues. This clone was recorded once.

The TCR comes from a human donor with classical Hodgkin lymphoma. The V and J genes are TRBV19 and TRBJ2-7; 10 bases agree with TRBD1. This specimen consisted of peripheral blood mononuclear cells (PBMCs), obtained before the fourth cycle of nivolumab. CDR3 in amino acids: CASSIVLGQGLYEQYF. The CDR3 coding sequence is TGTGCCAGTAGTATAGTTTTGGGACAGGGGCTCTACGAGCAGTACTTC.